The sequence of this T cell receptor (beta chain) was determined in a study of cytomegalovirus exposure and HLA in healthy donors. Germline loops: CDR1 SGHAT, CDR2 FQNNGV. The CDR3 totals 15 residues. With 3 bases clipped from V and 4 bases from J, the junction kept 7 bases outside the gene matches. Produced via immunoSEQ multiplex PCR; TCRdb's table is partial and in-frame only. The profile covers around 190,000 clones, with more than 75% appearing a single time and more than 5.5% taken by the ten largest. The receptor was derived from a man aged 25 to 45 in good health and CMV-seropositive. The chain joins TRBV11-2 to TRBJ1-2; TRBD1 agrees at 8 bases. The specimen was PBMCs. CDR3 sequence: CASSFSGTGIYGYTF. DNA for the CDR3: TGTGCCAGCAGCTTCTCCGGGACAGGAATCTATGGCTACACCTTC.